This TCR beta chain is drawn from a study of Graves' ophthalmopathy and Graves' hyperthyroidism. Worth noting for this clonotype: Germline is not matched at one junction end, which may reflect a read error.

RNA transcripts yielded amplified TCR beta CDR3 regions. First-round RT-PCR used HTBI primers; second-round multiplex PCR followed. TCRdb independently ran MiXCR on the multiplex PCR reads; one entry per CDR3 protein. The sample shows hundreds of thousands of distinct CDR3 sequences, over 20% of them seen only once. The germline V gene encodes CDR1 MNHEY and CDR2 SMNVEV (reference sequence). This CDR3 spans 14 amino acids. This TCR came from a woman aged 18-29 years with stable Graves' hyperthyroidism. The source material was peripheral blood. The chain uses TRBV27 and TRBJ2-7, with D tentatively TRBD1 (5 bases). The CDR3 region has the DNA TGTGCCAGCAGCTTATTGGACAAAGCCTACGAGCAGTACTTC. Translated: CASSLLDKAYEQYF.